Presented here are 15 T cell receptor beta chains from one specimen sequenced in a study of T-cell memory formation after mild COVID-19. TCRdb redid the calling of the 5' RACE reads with MiXCR, one entry per CDR3 protein. The data contain around 100,000 distinct CDR3 sequences, around 10% of them singletons. The sequenced material came from PBMCs or a T cell subset sorted from them (not recorded which). The receptors originated from a man in his late teens or twenties who had mild COVID-19 (a few samples of this study predate the infection). Cell type and time point are not known.

The V and J genes are TRBV7-6 and TRBJ2-3; the D is unclear. Germline loops: CDR1 SGHVS, CDR2 FNYEAQ. This CDR3 has 13 residues. Trimming took 1 base from V and 5 from J, leaving 7 bases between them. CDR3 loop: CASSLGPEDTQYF. In nucleotides, the CDR3 is TGTGCCAGCAGCTTAGGGCCGGAAGATACGCAGTATTTT.

The DNA for the CDR3 is TGTGCCAGCAGTTACTCGATGGTCCGGGACAGGAACACCGGGGAGCTGTTTTTT. Its translation is CASSYSMVRDRNTGELFF. The chain joins TRBV6-5 to TRBJ2-2, with TRBD1 matching over 7 bases. The CDR3 is made up of 18 amino acids. Germline CDR1 and CDR2: MNHEY and SVGAGI. The V and J ends lost 0 bases and 1 base, in that order; junction bases with no gene match: 8.

V usage is TRBV3-1 and J usage is TRBJ2-7; 7 bases are shared with TRBD2. Unmatched junction bases numbered 8, after V lost 5 bases and J lost 1 base. CDR1 is LGHDT, CDR2 YNNKEL, per germline (reference sequence). The CDR3 runs to 15 residues. CDR3 coding DNA: TGTGCCAGCAGCGGCCGGACTAGGGGATCCTACGAGCAGTACGTC. Its translation is CASSGRTRGSYEQYV.

The J gene is TRBJ2-7, the V gene TRBV12-3 or TRBV12-4, with TRBD2 identical over 9 bases. The CDR3 is 15 residues long. V trimming: 1 base; J trimming: 2 bases; junction bases outside the gene matches: 3. This CDR3 is CASSLGGGGPYEQYF. Written as DNA, the CDR3 is TGTGCCAGCAGTTTAGGCGGGGGGGGCCCCTACGAGCAGTACTTC.

Many counts were recorded for this clonotype. The gene calls are TRBV4-1 and TRBJ1-3; D uncertain. The CDR3 length is 15 residues. CDR1 MGHRA and CDR2 YSYEKL come from the germline V gene. V lost 6 bases, J lost 4 bases, and 16 bases lay in between. In DNA form, the CDR3 reads TGCGCCAGCAGGCCTACGGAAGCTCTCGGAAACACCATATATTTT. It yields the protein CASRPTEALGNTIYF.

A few counts support this clonotype. The chain employs TRBV6-5 and TRBJ2-7; 9 bases line up with TRBD2. After removal of 2 bases from V and 4 bases from J, the junction contained 3 bases not matched to a gene. The CDR3 is made up of 14 amino acids. Germline-derived CDR1 and CDR2 are MNHEY and SVGAGI. The CDR3 coding sequence is TGTGCCAGCAGTTACGGCGGGGGGGCGTACGAGCAGTACTTC. This sequence encodes CASSYGGGAYEQYF.

This sequence joins TRBV3-1 and TRBJ2-7; 8 nucleotides agree with TRBD2. Looked up from germline, CDR1 is LGHDT and CDR2 is YNNKEL (reference sequence). The CDR3 consists of 19 residues. The trim removed 0 bases at V and 2 bases at J, leaving 15 bases unmatched. CDR3 nucleotide sequence: TGTGCCAGCAGCCAAGATTCGGGTAATAGCGGGACACTGCCCTACGAGCAGTACTTC. Encoded protein: CASSQDSGNSGTLPYEQYF.

The gene calls are TRBV19 and TRBJ2-3, with D possibly being TRBD2 (5 bases). This CDR3 contains 15 residues. V was cut by 5 bases and J by 2 bases, with 14 bases left in between. Germline V CDR1 and CDR2: LNHDA, SQIVND (reference sequence). CDR3 sequence reads: CASSLTGSPTDTQYF. The CDR3, as DNA: TGTGCCAGTAGTTTAACGGGGAGTCCCACAGATACGCAGTATTTT.

The CDR3 protein is CASSRTGTNQPQHF. CDR3 DNA sequence: TGTGCCAGCAGCCGGACAGGGACCAATCAGCCCCAGCATTTT. V and J are TRBV5-5 and TRBJ1-5, with 8 nucleotides matching TRBD1. The CDR3 runs 14 residues. CDR1 SGHKS and CDR2 YYEKEE come from the germline V gene (reference sequence). Trimming took 4 bases from V and 3 from J; bases not matched to a gene: 3.

The table lists this clonotype with many counts. The CDR3 DNA reads as TGCAGCGTTGTTGCGGGGGCCGAGCAGTTCTTC. It translates to CSVVAGAEQFF. The chain employs TRBV29-1 and TRBJ2-1; maybe TRBD2 (7 bases). Germline assignment: CDR1 SQVTM and CDR2 ANQGSEA. V was shortened by 4 bases and J by 10 bases, with 11 bases between the two germline ends. This CDR3 comprises 11 residues.

This clonotype has only a few counts. This rearrangement joins TRBV12-3 or TRBV12-4 to TRBJ2-2, with 11 bases aligning to TRBD2. Germline trimming cut 6 bases from V and 7 bases from J; bases unmatched to any gene: 7. The CDR3 sequence is 15 residues long. CDR3 DNA sequence: TGTGCCAGCAGCTATACTAGCGGGGGAGTCGGGGAGCTGTTTTTT. Translated: CASSYTSGGVGELFF.

The chain has TRBV4-3 and TRBJ2-1; D is possibly TRBD2 (6 bases). V lost 0 bases to trimming and J lost 3 bases, with 12 bases between them. Germline values: CDR1 LGHNA, CDR2 YSLEER. This CDR3 comprises 16 residues. The CDR3: CASSQDLGGFYNEQFF. The CDR3 region has the DNA TGCGCCAGCAGCCAAGATTTGGGGGGTTTCTACAATGAGCAGTTCTTC.

This clonotype occurred a few times. The V gene is TRBV4-1, the J gene TRBJ2-7; a weak D match, TRBD1 (7 bases). In germline, CDR1 is MGHRA, CDR2 YSYEKL. This CDR3 contains 16 residues. V gave up 3 bases and J gave up 3 bases, with 18 bases separating them. For the CDR3, the DNA is TGCGCCAGCAGCCAGACTCAGGGGGGTTCTGACTACGAGCAGTACTTC. Protein sequence: CASSQTQGGSDYEQYF.

The chain has TRBV5-4 and TRBJ1-2, with 7 bases identical to TRBD1. The trim removed 5 bases at V and 4 bases at J, leaving 14 bases unmatched. The CDR3 is 16 amino acids. Per the germline V gene, CDR1 is SGHNT and CDR2 is YYREEE (reference sequence). CDR3: CASSPRPGQQIYGYTF. CDR3 DNA sequence: TGTGCCAGCAGTCCCCGACCGGGACAGCAAATCTATGGCTACACCTTC.

This clonotype was seen ten or more times. The chain couples TRBV4-1 to TRBJ2-7; 7 positions match TRBD1. Germline V gives CDR1 MGHRA, CDR2 YSYEKL. This CDR3 is built from 17 residues. The J segment lost 2 bases and the V segment lost 3 bases, leaving 13 bases of the junction unmatched. The CDR3 region is CASSQMGAGTDPYEQYF. CDR3 DNA sequence: TGCGCCAGCAGCCAGATGGGGGCCGGGACAGATCCCTACGAGCAGTACTTC.